This record concerns one T cell receptor (beta chain) sequence. Its target is unknown. Individuals who donated were healthy Caucasians from Russia aged about 6 to 100. Collection of ten milliliters of peripheral blood was performed for each donor. The sample originates from a study of blood T cells in healthy people across ages. Study results and caveats: Considered underestimates were the diversity estimates obtained from one million T cells. In long-lived donors, naive CD4+ cell counts and diversity exceeded those of aged donors.

CDR1 and CDR2 from the germline V gene are SQVTM and ANQGSEA. This CDR3 contains 11 residues. Trimming cost V 3 bases and J 8 bases, with 10 bases left between them. A J-beta primer mix and a sample-barcoded 5' primer were used in a second PCR of roughly 6 to 11 cycles. TCRdb re-derived calls from the 5' RACE reads in MiXCR, one entry per CDR3 protein. The table has 1.5 million to 2 million distinct CDR3 sequences, roughly 30% seen once. Input material: blood. This clonotype was sampled from a woman in her twenties or thirties in good health. The chain carries TRBV29-1 and TRBJ1-2; no reliable D call. The CDR3 region is CSVDDEGGYTF. The CDR3 nucleotides read TGCAGCGTTGATGACGAAGGCGGCTACACCTTC.